The 27 T cell receptor beta chains reported below all come from one sample, sequenced in a study of PD-L1 blockade in urothelial cancer (dated by TCRdb to about 2017). Explained via the paper, the time point label denotes: pretreatment peripheral blood. The library was built by means of the immunoSEQ multiplex PCR assay. TCRdb took over this immuneACCESS table, retaining in-frame rearrangements with V and J assigned. Such tables are incomplete; in checked studies, under half of the missing clones stem from an unresolved V gene, and the remainder is unexplained. This sample is represented by roughly 47,000 clones; 79% of them were singletons. The ten largest clones add up to more than 9% of the sample. This material consisted of PBMCs, taken around atezolizumab (anti-PD-L1) treatment. The receptors stem from a man between 70 and 80 years old with urothelial cancer.

The V gene is TRBV2, the J gene TRBJ1-4; D not resolved. CDR3 length: 15 amino acids. Trimming cost V 0 bases and J 1 base, with 6 bases left between them. The germline gives CDR1 SNHLY, CDR2 FYNNEI. The CDR3 sequence is CASSEAGGTNEKLFF. The CDR3 coding sequence is TGTGCCAGCAGTGAAGCCGGAGGAACTAATGAAAAACTGTTTTTT. The variable domain in full, completed from reference TRBV2 and TRBJ1-4, reads EPEVTQTPSHQVTQMGQEVILRCVPISNHLYFYWYRQILGQKVEFLVSFYNNEISEKSEIFDDQFSVERPDGSNFTLKIRSTKLEDSAMYFCASSEAGGTNEKLFFGSGTQLSVL.

This chain connects TRBV7-2 to TRBJ2-1, with 8 bases lining up with TRBD2. CDR3 length equals 17 residues. V shed 1 base, J shed 4 bases, and the junction held 9 bases outside the gene matches. Germline assignment: CDR1 SGHTA and CDR2 FQGNSA. CDR3 DNA sequence: TGTGCCAGCAGCTTAGATTCGGCGGGAGGTGGGTACAATGAGCAGTTCTTC. Translated, it gives CASSLDSAGGGYNEQFF.

The chain employs TRBV5-1 and TRBJ1-1; TRBD1 might be the D (6 bases). Deletions cut 5 bases from V and 1 base from J, with 12 bases between. The CDR3 is 14 residues long. Per the germline V gene, CDR1 is SGHRS and CDR2 is YFSETQ. CDR3: CASRTQTGNTEAFF. CDR3 in DNA: TGCGCCAGCAGAACCCAGACAGGGAACACTGAAGCTTTCTTT. Full variable domain (remainder filled in from reference TRBV5-1 and TRBJ1-1): KAGVTQTPRYLIKTRGQQVTLSCSPISGHRSVSWYQQTPGQGLQFLFEYFSETQRNKGNFPGRFSGRQFSNSRSEMNVSTLELGDSALYLCASRTQTGNTEAFFGQGTRLTVV.

The genes are TRBV7-8 and TRBJ1-4, with D maybe TRBD1 (5 bases). Germline values: CDR1 SGHVS, CDR2 FQNEAQ. V dropped 3 bases and J dropped 8 bases, with 10 bases sitting between them. The CDR3 loop spans 13 amino acids. The CDR3 protein is CASSFNGGEKLFF. The CDR3 DNA reads as TGTGCCAGCAGCTTTAACGGGGGGGAAAAACTGTTTTTT.

The genes are TRBV5-4 and TRBJ2-7; no clear D. The germline CDR1 and CDR2 sequences are SGHNT and YYREEE (reference sequence). V lost 1 base and J 8 bases, leaving 10 bases between the germline ends. The CDR3 loop spans 12 amino acids. The CDR3 DNA reads TGTGCCAGCAGCTTGTTCCCTCAGAAGCAGTACTTC. It is translated as CASSLFPQKQYF.

This chain joins TRBV9 and TRBJ1-5; 8 nucleotides line up with TRBD1. CDR1 and CDR2 (germline): SGDLS, YYNGEE. V lost 0 bases to trimming and J lost 0 bases; unmatched junction nucleotides: 17. The CDR3 covers 21 residues. Here the CDR3 DNA reads TGTGCCAGCAGCGTAGTCGGGGTGAGGGGACAGGCATTCAATAGCAATCAGCCCCAGCATTTT. It is translated as CASSVVGVRGQAFNSNQPQHF.

This chain uses TRBV6-6 with TRBJ2-2, with D perhaps matching TRBD1 (6 bases). From germline, CDR1 is MNHNY and CDR2 SVGAGI (reference sequence). The CDR3 is 15 residues long. V was pared by 5 bases and J by 0 bases, with 10 bases between. The CDR3 region is CASSPQGTNTGELFF. The DNA for the CDR3 is TGTGCCAGCAGTCCACAGGGTACGAACACCGGGGAGCTGTTTTTT.

This clone was detected only a few times. V gene TRBV11-2 combines with J gene TRBJ2-3; D remains ambiguous. CDR1 and CDR2 from the germline V gene are SGHAT and FQNNGV. V was shortened by 5 bases and J by 0 bases, with 6 bases between the two germline ends. The CDR3 totals 13 residues. CDR3 in DNA: TGTGCCAGCAGCGCGACTAGCACAGATACGCAGTATTTT. Its translation is CASSATSTDTQYF.

CDR3 sequence reads: CAWSVRDDGTYEQYF. The CDR3 DNA reads as TGTGCCTGGAGTGTACGGGATGACGGAACCTACGAGCAGTACTTC. The V call is TRBV30, the J call TRBJ2-7; possibly TRBD2 for D (5 bases). V was pared by 0 bases and J by 2 bases, with 14 bases between. The length of the CDR3 is 15 residues. Germline V CDR1 and CDR2: GTSNPN, SVGIG (reference sequence).

V and J are TRBV19 and TRBJ2-7; D is ambiguous. The CDR3 contains 14 residues. The V end was cut by 3 bases, the J end by 2 bases, with 11 bases between. Germline V lookup: CDR1 LNHDA, CDR2 SQIVND (reference sequence). The CDR3 loop reads CASSINSETYEQYF. Here the CDR3 DNA reads TGTGCCAGTAGTATCAACAGTGAGACCTACGAGCAGTACTTC.

V is TRBV27 and J is TRBJ2-6; 13 nucleotides align to TRBD2. J was trimmed by 4 bases and V by 4 bases; bases with no gene match: 10. The germline V gene has CDR1 MNHEY and CDR2 SMNVEV (reference sequence). The CDR3 runs to 19 residues. CDR3 amino acids: CASSSRTSGSLDGANVLTF. CDR3 DNA sequence: TGTGCCAGCAGTTCTCGGACTAGCGGGAGCTTGGACGGGGCCAACGTCCTGACTTTC.

The rearrangement uses TRBV7-3 and TRBJ2-1, with TRBD2 identical over 9 bases. The junction had 11 bases not matched to a gene; V was cut back by 3 bases and J by 8 bases. CDR3 length: 16 amino acids. The germline CDR1 and CDR2 sequences are SGHTA and FQGTGA. Here the CDR3 DNA reads TGTGCCAGCAGCTTGGGCGGCGGGAGGGTCAGCTATGAGCAGTTCTTC. This gives the protein CASSLGGGRVSYEQFF.

This clone was detected a few times. The gene calls are TRBV5-1 and TRBJ2-5; the match to TRBD2 covers 10 bases. CDR3 length: 15 amino acids. Trimming took 0 bases from V and 3 from J; bases not matched to a gene: 2. Germline CDR1 reads SGHRS; CDR2 reads YFSETQ. In DNA form, the CDR3 reads TGCGCCAGCAGCTTGGTCAGCGGGAGGGAAGAGACCCAGTACTTC. Amino acid sequence: CASSLVSGREETQYF.

The rearrangement joins TRBV27 to TRBJ1-2; possibly TRBD1 for D (5 bases). Trimming shortened V by 3 bases and J by 8 bases, and 16 bases separated the two germline ends. In germline, CDR1 is MNHEY, CDR2 SMNVEV (reference sequence). The CDR3 runs 14 residues. The CDR3 bases are TGTGCCAGCAGTTTGGGGCGACGGTATGGCGGCTACACCTTC. Its protein is CASSLGRRYGGYTF.

The gene calls are TRBV5-1 and TRBJ2-7, with TRBD1 matching 8 bases. This CDR3 has 16 residues. The germline V gene has CDR1 SGHRS and CDR2 YFSETQ. The junction had 11 bases not matched to a gene; V was cut back by 4 bases and J by 2 bases. CDR3 nucleotides: TGCGCCAGCAGCCCCGGCCGGGGACAGGCAGCCTACGAGCAGTACTTC. Amino acids: CASSPGRGQAAYEQYF. Combining the CDR3 with reference TRBV5-1 and TRBJ2-7 gives the whole variable domain KAGVTQTPRYLIKTRGQQVTLSCSPISGHRSVSWYQQTPGQGLQFLFEYFSETQRNKGNFPGRFSGRQFSNSRSEMNVSTLELGDSALYLCASSPGRGQAAYEQYFGPGTRLTVT.

This rearrangement joins TRBV10-3 to TRBJ1-1; D is unclear. The CDR3 consists of 12 residues. Germline lookup yields CDR1 ENHRY and CDR2 SYGVKD. The germline V and J ends were trimmed by 0 bases and 6 bases, with 5 bases remaining between them. CDR3 protein: CAISESYSEAFF. The CDR3 DNA reads as TGTGCCATCAGTGAGTCCTACTCTGAAGCTTTCTTT.

The V gene is TRBV10-3, the J gene TRBJ1-3; 7 bases are a match to TRBD1. Trimming at V came to 7 bases and at J to 0 bases, leaving 3 bases not matched to a gene. CDR3 length: 14 amino acids. Looked up from germline, CDR1 is ENHRY and CDR2 is SYGVKD. The chain's CDR3 is CAIKGTDSGNTIYF. Here the CDR3 DNA reads TGTGCCATCAAAGGGACAGACTCTGGAAACACCATATATTTT.

This chain links TRBV11-1 with TRBJ2-5; 11 nucleotides align to TRBD2. Germline V gene data show CDR1 as SGHAT and CDR2 as FQDESV (reference sequence). The CDR3 loop spans 16 amino acids. J was trimmed by 5 bases and V by 4 bases; bases with no gene match: 9. The CDR3 region has the DNA TGTGCCAGCAGCTACCTGTCTACTAGCGGGAGTGAGACCCAGTACTTC. Its translation: CASSYLSTSGSETQYF.

V and J are TRBV6-5 and TRBJ2-7; a weak D match, TRBD2 (6 bases). CDR1 MNHEY and CDR2 SVGAGI come from the germline V gene. The CDR3 sequence is 14 residues long. The V and J ends lost 0 bases and 0 bases respectively, with 6 bases between them. In DNA, the CDR3 is TGTGCCAGCAGTTACTCGGGGGGCTCCTACGAGCAGTACTTC. Its protein product is CASSYSGGSYEQYF.

The J gene is TRBJ1-2, the V gene TRBV5-4, with a weak D call TRBD1 (6 bases). CDR1 is SGHNT and CDR2 is YYREEE in the germline V gene (reference sequence). This CDR3 spans 14 amino acids. V lost 4 bases to trimming and J lost 2 bases, with 12 bases between them. CDR3 sequence: CASSMRTANYGYTF. CDR3 in DNA: TGTGCCAGCAGCATGAGGACAGCAAACTATGGCTACACCTTC.

This clone was seen only a few times. The rearrangement uses TRBV30 and TRBJ1-2; no definite D call. This CDR3 is built from 12 residues. V lost 3 bases and J 7 bases, leaving 12 bases between the germline ends. The V gene's germline CDR1 is GTSNPN and CDR2 SVGIG (reference sequence). CDR3 in amino acids: CAWSYDGGGYTF. In nucleotides, the CDR3 is TGTGCCTGGAGCTACGATGGCGGTGGCTACACCTTC.

The chain carries TRBV5-6 and TRBJ2-5; a possible D gene is TRBD1 (6 bases). The V end was cut by 0 bases, the J end by 5 bases, with 14 bases between. This CDR3 contains 15 residues. Germline V gene lookup returns CDR1 SGHDT and CDR2 YYEEEE. CDR3: CASSLAHQGKETQYF. The CDR3 DNA is TGTGCCAGCAGCTTGGCCCATCAGGGGAAGGAGACCCAGTACTTC.

The genes are TRBV5-1 and TRBJ2-1; TRBD2 matches at 7 bases. The CDR3 has 15 amino acids. The junction had 4 bases not matched to a gene; V was cut back by 2 bases and J by 2 bases. Germline loops: CDR1 SGHRS, CDR2 YFSETQ. The CDR3 nucleotides read TGCGCCAGCAGCTTCCTTAGCGGGCCCTACAATGAGCAGTTCTTC. It encodes CASSFLSGPYNEQFF.

The chain combines TRBV2 with TRBJ2-3; 9 bases are shared with TRBD2. The CDR3 is 14 residues long. CDR1 is SNHLY, CDR2 FYNNEI, per germline. J lost 5 bases, V lost 4 bases, and 4 bases had no gene match. The CDR3 nucleotides are TGTGCCAGCAGTGCCCTTAGCGGGGGAGATACGCAGTATTTT. It translates to CASSALSGGDTQYF.

The chain recombines TRBV4-2 with TRBJ2-7; perhaps TRBD2 as D (6 bases). From germline, CDR1 is LGHNA and CDR2 YNFKEQ. V was clipped by 1 base and J by 4 bases, with 14 bases between them. There are 15 residues in the CDR3. CDR3 in amino acids: CASSQAGLEGYEQYF. DNA of the CDR3: TGTGCCAGCAGCCAAGCCGGACTGGAGGGGTACGAGCAGTACTTC.

The J gene is TRBJ1-1, the V gene TRBV30; D uncertain. V was clipped by 0 bases and J by 1 base, with 9 bases between them. This CDR3 is built from 14 residues. CDR1 and CDR2 (germline): GTSNPN, SVGIG (reference sequence). The CDR3 DNA sequence: TGTGCCTGGAGTGTAATTAATCCGAACACTGAAGCTTTCTTT. Residues: CAWSVINPNTEAFF. Looking up the rest from reference TRBV30 and TRBJ1-1 gives the full variable domain: SQTIHQWPATLVQPVGSPLSLECTVEGTSNPNLYWYRQAAGRGLQLLFYSVGIGQISSEVPQNLSASRPQDRQFILSSKKLLLSDSGFYLCAWSVINPNTEAFFGQGTRLTVV.

The chain joins TRBV10-3 to TRBJ1-2; 12 bases align to TRBD1. Germline V CDR1 and CDR2: ENHRY, SYGVKD. The CDR3 consists of 16 residues. Trimming took 6 bases from V and 8 from J; bases not matched to a gene: 13. The CDR3 sequence is CAIRPGQGAGRWGYTF. The CDR3 region has the DNA TGTGCCATCAGGCCGGGACAGGGGGCCGGACGATGGGGCTACACCTTC.